This T cell receptor beta chain derives from a study of cytotoxic CD8 clonotypes in ibrutinib-treated CLL. The germline V gene has CDR1 SGHRS and CDR2 YFSETQ. The CDR3 contains 16 residues. After removal of 3 bases from V and 4 bases from J, the junction contained 9 bases not matched to a gene. Study-level points and caveats: Clonality went up at the time of ibrutinib response, stayed stable in sustained remission, and later dropped back toward its baseline level at progression.

Comment on this clone: As yet, its antigen is unknown.

TCRdb's table, derived via immunoSEQ multiplex PCR, lists solely in-frame clones and lacks some. Among some 200,000 clones, roughly 73% were seen once, and the ten largest hold approximately 10%. The receptor was derived from a human donor with chronic lymphocytic leukemia. This specimen consisted of PBMCs, obtained after 12 months of ibrutinib treatment. This rearrangement joins TRBV5-1 to TRBJ2-3; TRBD2 agrees at 9 bases. The CDR3 DNA follows: TGCGCCAGCAGCTCAAACCACAGACTAGCGGCAGATACGCAGTATTTT. It encodes CASSSNHRLAADTQYF.